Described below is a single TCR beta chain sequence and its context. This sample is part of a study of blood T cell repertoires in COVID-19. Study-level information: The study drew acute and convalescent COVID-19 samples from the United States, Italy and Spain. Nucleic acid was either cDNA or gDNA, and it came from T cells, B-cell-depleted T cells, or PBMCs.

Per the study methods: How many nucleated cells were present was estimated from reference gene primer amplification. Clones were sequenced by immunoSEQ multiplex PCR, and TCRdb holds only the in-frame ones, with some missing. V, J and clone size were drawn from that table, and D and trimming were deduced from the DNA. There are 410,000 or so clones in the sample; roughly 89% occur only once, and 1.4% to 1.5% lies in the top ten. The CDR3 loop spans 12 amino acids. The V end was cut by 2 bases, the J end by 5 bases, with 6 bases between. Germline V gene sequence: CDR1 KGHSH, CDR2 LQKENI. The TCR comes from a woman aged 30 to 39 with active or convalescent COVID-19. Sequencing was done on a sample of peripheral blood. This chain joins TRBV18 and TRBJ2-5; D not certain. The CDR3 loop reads CASSPGGETQYF. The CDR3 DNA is TGTGCCAGCTCACCAGGTGGCGAGACCCAGTACTTC.